One T cell receptor (beta chain) is described in this entry. These data belong to a study of beta chain features in type 1 diabetes. Sequenced material consisted of expressed TCRB transcripts (all of the isolated RNA was reverse transcribed). Here immunoSEQ multiplex PCR was the method, and the copy in TCRdb shows in-frame clones only, minus some. The sample shows tens of thousands of clones, around 50% of them seen only once. CDR3 size: 12 residues. Trimming shortened V by 2 bases and J by 7 bases, and 10 bases separated the two germline ends. CDR1 and CDR2 from the germline V gene are GTSNPN and SVGIG (reference sequence).

This clonotype originated in a young woman in good health. This chain links TRBV30 with TRBJ2-3, with D unresolved. Sequencing was carried out using Tregs from blood. In nucleotides, the CDR3 is TGTGCCTGGAGTCGTGGGCTTAATACGCAGTATTTT. Its protein is CAWSRGLNTQYF.